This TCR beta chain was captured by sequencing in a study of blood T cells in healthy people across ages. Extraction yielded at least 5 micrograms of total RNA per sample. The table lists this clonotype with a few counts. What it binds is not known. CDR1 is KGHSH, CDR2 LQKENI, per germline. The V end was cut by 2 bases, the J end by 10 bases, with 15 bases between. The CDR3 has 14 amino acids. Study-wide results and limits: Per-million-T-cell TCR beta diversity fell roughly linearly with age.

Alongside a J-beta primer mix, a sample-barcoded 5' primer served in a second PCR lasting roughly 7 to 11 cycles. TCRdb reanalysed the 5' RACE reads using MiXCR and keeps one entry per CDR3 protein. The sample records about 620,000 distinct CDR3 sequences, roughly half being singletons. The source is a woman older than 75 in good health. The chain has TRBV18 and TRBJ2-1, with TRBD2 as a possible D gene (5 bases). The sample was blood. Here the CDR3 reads CASSPSGNSYEQFF. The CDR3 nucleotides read TGTGCCAGCTCACCAAGCGGAAACTCCTACGAGCAGTTCTTC.